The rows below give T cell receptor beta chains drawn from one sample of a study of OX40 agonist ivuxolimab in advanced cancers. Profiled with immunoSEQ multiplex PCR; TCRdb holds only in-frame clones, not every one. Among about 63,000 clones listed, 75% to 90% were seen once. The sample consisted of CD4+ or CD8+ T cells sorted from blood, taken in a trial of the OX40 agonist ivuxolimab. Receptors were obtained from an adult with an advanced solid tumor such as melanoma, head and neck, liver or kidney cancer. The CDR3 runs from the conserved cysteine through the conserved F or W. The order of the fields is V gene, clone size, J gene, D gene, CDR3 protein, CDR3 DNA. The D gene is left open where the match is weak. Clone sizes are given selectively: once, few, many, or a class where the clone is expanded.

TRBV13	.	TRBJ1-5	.	CASSRGGGDQPQHF	TGTGCCAGCAGCCGCGGGGGTGGTGATCAGCCCCAGCATTTT
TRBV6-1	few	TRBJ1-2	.	CASSSSHSVGGYTF	TGTGCCAGCAGCTCGAGTCACAGTGTGGGGGGCTACACCTTC
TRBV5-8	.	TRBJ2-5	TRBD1	CASSPGTGGFQETQYF	TGTGCCAGCAGCCCTGGGACAGGGGGGTTCCAAGAGACCCAGTACTTC
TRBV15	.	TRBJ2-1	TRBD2	CATSRETGGYNEQFF	TGTGCCACCAGCAGAGAGACGGGGGGTTACAATGAGCAGTTCTTC
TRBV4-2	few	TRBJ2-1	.	CASSQDLLAPNNEQFF	TGTGCCAGCAGCCAAGATCTGCTAGCCCCCAACAATGAGCAGTTCTTC
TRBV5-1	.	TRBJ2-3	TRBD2	CASSPGTSGGTDTQYF	TGCGCCAGCAGCCCGGGGACTAGCGGGGGCACAGATACGCAGTATTTT
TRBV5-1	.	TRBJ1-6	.	CASSLGGRGLESPLHF	TGCGCCAGCAGCTTAGGAGGGAGAGGGCTTGAGTCACCCCTCCACTTT
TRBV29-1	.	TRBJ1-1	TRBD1	CSVVTGDTEAFF	TGCAGCGTCGTGACAGGGGACACTGAAGCTTTCTTT
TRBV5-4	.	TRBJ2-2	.	CASSPGAARPGELFF	TGTGCCAGCAGCCCCGGGGCTGCGCGGCCCGGGGAGCTGTTTTTT
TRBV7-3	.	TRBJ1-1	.	CASSPGSNTEAFF	TGTGCCAGCAGCCCCGGTTCGAACACTGAAGCTTTCTTT
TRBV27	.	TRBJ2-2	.	CASSLVAGELFF	TGTGCCAGCAGTTTAGTGGCCGGGGAGCTGTTTTTT
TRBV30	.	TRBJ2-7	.	CAWSTLEEPGFYEQYF	TGTGCCTGGAGTACGCTAGAGGAACCGGGCTTCTACGAGCAGTACTTC
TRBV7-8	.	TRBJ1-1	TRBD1	CASSLSGTGPTPTEAFF	TGTGCCAGCAGCTTATCTGGGACAGGCCCGACTCCCACTGAAGCTTTCTTT
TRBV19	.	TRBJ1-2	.	CASSVKGNYGYTF	TGTGCCAGTAGTGTAAAGGGTAACTATGGCTACACCTTC
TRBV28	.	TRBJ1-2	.	CASSPVGYGYTF	TGTGCCAGCAGCCCCGTCGGGTATGGCTACACCTTC
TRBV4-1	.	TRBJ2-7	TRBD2	CASSQWVGGVGYEQYF	TGCGCCAGCAGCCAATGGGTCGGGGGGGTAGGGTACGAGCAGTACTTC
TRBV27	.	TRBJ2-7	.	CASSSYEQYF	TGTGCCAGCAGCTCCTACGAGCAGTACTTC
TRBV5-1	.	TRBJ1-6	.	CASSSGAVDSPLHF	TGCGCCAGCAGCTCAGGGGCGGTAGATTCACCCCTCCACTTT
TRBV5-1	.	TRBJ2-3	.	CASSHLEQRAQYF	TGCGCCAGCAGCCACCTCGAACAGAGAGCGCAGTATTTT
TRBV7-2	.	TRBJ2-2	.	CASSYRGTNTGELFF	TGTGCCAGCAGTTATCGGGGGACTAACACCGGGGAGCTGTTTTTT
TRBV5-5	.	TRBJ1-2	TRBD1	CASSFGTANYGYTF	TGTGCCAGCAGCTTCGGGACAGCTAACTATGGCTACACCTTC
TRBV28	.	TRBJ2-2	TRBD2	CASSLFLAGGTGELFF	TGTGCCAGCAGTTTATTCCTAGCGGGGGGGACCGGGGAGCTGTTTTTT
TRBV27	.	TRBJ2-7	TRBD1	CASSRQGALIEQYF	TGTGCCAGCAGCCGACAGGGGGCGCTTATCGAGCAGTACTTC
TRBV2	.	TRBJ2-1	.	CASSRGTPLGQFF	TGTGCCAGCAGCAGGGGTACCCCCCTTGGGCAGTTCTTC
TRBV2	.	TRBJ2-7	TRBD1	CASRGTGVRYEQYF	TGTGCCAGCAGGGGGACAGGGGTCCGCTACGAGCAGTACTTC
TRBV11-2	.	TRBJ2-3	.	CASSLRQLMGTDTQYF	TGTGCCAGCAGCTTAAGACAGCTCATGGGCACAGATACGCAGTATTTT
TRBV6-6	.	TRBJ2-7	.	CASSYPPPHEQYF	TGTGCCAGCAGTTACCCACCTCCGCACGAGCAGTACTTC
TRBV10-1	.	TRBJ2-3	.	CASSRLGTDTQYF	TGCGCCAGCAGTCGACTGGGCACAGATACGCAGTATTTT
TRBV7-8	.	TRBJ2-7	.	CASSLVGWAYEQYF	TGTGCCAGCAGCTTAGTCGGGTGGGCCTACGAGCAGTACTTC
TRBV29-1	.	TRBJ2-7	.	CSVSGTDYEQYF	TGCAGCGTTTCCGGGACGGACTACGAGCAGTACTTC
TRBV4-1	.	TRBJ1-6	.	CASRKDGSGTNSPLHF	TGCGCCAGCAGGAAGGATGGGTCAGGCACCAATTCACCCCTCCACTTT
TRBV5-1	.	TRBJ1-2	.	CASSLDAHGYTF	TGCGCCAGCAGCCTGGACGCTCATGGCTACACCTTC
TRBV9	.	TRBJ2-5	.	CASSVAGIGETQYF	TGTGCCAGCAGCGTGGCCGGGATCGGGGAGACCCAGTACTTC
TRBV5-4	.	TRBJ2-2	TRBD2	CASSPPPGGSGGELFF	TGTGCCAGCAGTCCGCCCCCGGGAGGGAGTGGCGGGGAGCTGTTTTTT
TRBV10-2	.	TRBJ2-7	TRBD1	CASTPLDREAHEQYF	TGCGCCAGCACTCCTCTGGACAGGGAGGCCCACGAGCAGTACTTC
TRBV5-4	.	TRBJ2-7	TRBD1	CASTKNRGYEQYF	TGTGCCAGCACCAAAAACAGGGGTTACGAGCAGTACTTC
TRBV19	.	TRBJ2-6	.	CASSIDPPSSGANVLTF	TGTGCCAGTAGTATAGATCCCCCGTCGTCTGGGGCCAACGTCCTGACTTTC
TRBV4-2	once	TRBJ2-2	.	CASSPRQGLNTGELFF	TGTGCCAGCAGCCCGAGGCAGGGGTTGAACACCGGGGAGCTGTTTTTT
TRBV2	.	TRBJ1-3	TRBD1	CASSVRQGVSGNTIYF	TGTGCCAGCAGTGTGAGGCAGGGGGTCTCGGGAAACACCATATATTTT
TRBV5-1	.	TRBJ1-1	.	CASSFGTMNTEAFF	TGCGCCAGCAGCTTTGGGACAATGAACACTGAAGCTTTCTTT
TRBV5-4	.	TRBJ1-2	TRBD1	CASSLARDRRYGYTF	TGTGCCAGCAGCTTGGCCAGGGACAGACGATATGGCTACACCTTC
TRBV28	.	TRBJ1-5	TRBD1	CASRPGTGYQPQHF	TGTGCCAGCAGGCCCGGGACAGGGTATCAGCCCCAGCATTTT
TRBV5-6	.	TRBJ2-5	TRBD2	CASSPGTRGETQYF	TGTGCCAGCAGTCCCGGGACTAGGGGCGAGACCCAGTACTTC
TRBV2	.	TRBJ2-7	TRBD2	CASSESGLGEQYF	TGTGCCAGCAGTGAATCGGGACTAGGGGAGCAGTACTTC
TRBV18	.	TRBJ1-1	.	CASSSDRNTEAFF	TGTGCCAGCTCAAGCGACCGGAACACTGAAGCTTTCTTT
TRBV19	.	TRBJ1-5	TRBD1	CASSTGTAYQPQHF	TGTGCCAGTAGTACCGGGACAGCTTATCAGCCCCAGCATTTT
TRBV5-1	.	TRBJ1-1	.	CASSLARLNTEAFF	TGCGCCAGCAGCTTGGCGAGGCTGAACACTGAAGCTTTCTTT